This record concerns one T cell receptor beta chain sequence. Its antigen is not identified. Primers for the PCR totalled 60 Vbeta and 13 Jbeta. Only in-frame clones appear in the TCRdb table, and some are missing; sequencing was by immunoSEQ multiplex PCR. The table lists around 130,000 clones, around 83% of them singletons. This record belongs to a study of cytomegalovirus exposure and HLA in healthy donors. The CDR3 spans 15 residues. The V gene's germline CDR1 is SEHNR and CDR2 FQNEAQ (reference sequence). V was cut by 5 bases and J by 6 bases, with 19 bases left in between. Findings of the study overall: A later analysis showed that HLA-associated TCR beta chains had undergone more clonal expansion than equally common others. Most subjects' HLA-A and HLA-B alleles were reportedly predicted from TCR beta sequences.

The gene calls are TRBV7-9 and TRBJ1-2; D might be TRBD1 (6 bases). The receptor comes from a woman in her twenties or thirties in good health and CMV-seropositive. Sequencing was performed on PBMCs. CDR3 residues: CASSPPVGRGDGYTF. CDR3 bases: TGTGCCAGCAGCCCACCCGTGGGCAGGGGCGATGGCTACACCTTC.